Listed below are T cell receptor beta chains from one sample, sequenced in a study of cytomegalovirus exposure and HLA in healthy donors. Profiling relied on immunoSEQ multiplex PCR, and the TCRdb table lists in-frame clones only, not all of them. The sample yields fewer than 120,000 clones, about nine tenths seen once. The specimen sequenced was PBMCs. The receptors come from a woman aged 18-29 years in good health and CMV-seronegative. Each CDR3 is given with its conserved first and last residue. D genes are given only for firm matches. A clone size is listed for some rows: how often the clone was seen (once, few, many), or a class if it is expanded.

TRBJ2-7 - TRBV7-2 14 - TGTGCCAGCAGCTTAGTTCCAGAAAACTACGAGCAGTACTTC CASSLVPENYEQYF
TRBJ2-3 - TRBV11-2 16 - TGTGCCAGCAGCCCGGTATTGGGCAGAACTCGAGATACGCAGTATTTT CASSPVLGRTRDTQYF
TRBJ2-7 - TRBV5-4 14 TRBD1 TGTGCCAGCAGCCCCGGACAGGGGAGCTACGAGCAGTACTTC CASSPGQGSYEQYF
TRBJ2-5 - TRBV7-9 14 TRBD1 TGTGCCAGCAGCCAAGACAGGGGCCAAGAGACCCAGTACTTC CASSQDRGQETQYF
TRBJ1-5 - TRBV11-2 15 TRBD1 TGTGCCAGCAGCTTATTTGGAGGGGGCGGGCAGCCCCAGCATTTT CASSLFGGGGQPQHF
TRBJ2-1 - TRBV7-6 18 TRBD2 TGTGCCAGCAGCCCCCCATCTGGTAGTCGCCGGGGGGGTAATGAGCAGTTCTTC CASSPPSGSRRGGNEQFF
TRBJ1-5 - TRBV19 12 - TGTGCCAGTACCCAGGGATGGCAGCCCCAGCATTTT CASTQGWQPQHF
TRBJ1-1 - TRBV30 12 - TGTGCCTGGAGTCAAGTAGCTTCTGAAGCTTTCTTT CAWSQVASEAFF
TRBJ1-2 - TRBV9 15 TRBD1 TGTGCCAGCAGCGTAGAGGACAGGGGATGGGATGGCTACACCTTC CASSVEDRGWDGYTF
TRBJ1-1 - TRBV5-6 13 TRBD1 TGTGCCAGCAGCTTAGGGACAGCGACTGAAGCTTTCTTT CASSLGTATEAFF
TRBJ2-3 - TRBV30 15 TRBD2 TGTGCCCACTCCGGGGGGAGGTTTAGAGGGGATACGCAGTATTTT CAHSGGRFRGDTQYF
TRBJ2-1 - TRBV9 18 TRBD1 TGTGCCAGCAGCGTAGAAGGGACAGGGACCCCGGTGAGGGATGAGCAGTTCTTC CASSVEGTGTPVRDEQFF
TRBJ2-2 - TRBV30 15 TRBD2 TGTGCCTTTGCTAGCGGGAGGGTGACCACCGGGGAGCTGTTTTTT CAFASGRVTTGELFF
TRBJ1-4 - TRBV27 16 - TGTGCCAGCATTGCGAACCGAGGCAGGGGAGGGGAAAAACTGTTTTTT CASIANRGRGGEKLFF
TRBJ1-4 - TRBV28 14 TRBD1 TGTGCCAGTACAGGGGGCGGGACTAATGAAAAACTGTTTTTT CASTGGGTNEKLFF
TRBJ1-4 once TRBV5-1 14 TRBD1 TGCGCCAGCAGCCACAGGGGAAGGGATGAAAAACTGTTTTTT CASSHRGRDEKLFF
TRBJ2-1 - TRBV7-7 14 TRBD1 TGTGCTAGCAGCTTAGGGCCCAGGGGGAATGAGCAGTTCTTC CASSLGPRGNEQFF
TRBJ2-1 - TRBV5-1 13 - TGCGCCAGCAGCTCGACTAGGTACAATGAGCAGTTCTTC CASSSTRYNEQFF
TRBJ2-7 - TRBV4-3 15 - TGCGCCAGCAGCCAAGATCTAAGGGGGGGATACGAGCAGTACTTC CASSQDLRGGYEQYF
TRBJ2-7 - TRBV12-2 16 - TGTGCAAGTCGCCAAATGGACAGGCCCGTACCCTACGAGCAGTACTTC CASRQMDRPVPYEQYF
TRBJ2-1 once TRBV6-1 14 TRBD2 TGTGCCAGCCGGGGGGACTTTTTCAACAATGAGCAGTTCTTC CASRGDFFNNEQFF
TRBJ2-3 - TRBV5-1 18 TRBD2 TGCGCCAGCAGCTTTCCACTCGTAGCGGGGGCTAGCACAGATACGCAGTATTTT CASSFPLVAGASTDTQYF
TRBJ2-7 - TRBV6-1 13 - TGTGCCACCACCAGGCCAGGTACCTACGAGCAGTACTTC CATTRPGTYEQYF
TRBJ2-1 - TRBV30 19 TRBD2 TGTGCCTGGAATTGGCTAGCGGGAGGATTTATCAATACCTACAATGAGCAGTTCTTC CAWNWLAGGFINTYNEQFF
TRBJ1-3 - TRBV2 16 - TGTGCCAGCAGTGAAGGGATAGGGGCTCCCGGAAACACCATATATTTT CASSEGIGAPGNTIYF
TRBJ2-4 - TRBV2 12 - TGTGCCAGCAGTGGGCGGGAAAACATTCAGTACTTC CASSGRENIQYF
TRBJ1-3 - TRBV7-9 13 - TGTGCCGGTAGAGGAGGATCTGGAAACACCATATATTTT CAGRGGSGNTIYF
TRBJ2-7 - TRBV5-5 12 - TGTGCCACCGAAGGAGGGGCCTACGAGCAGTACTTC CATEGGAYEQYF
TRBJ1-5 - TRBV7-9 14 - TGTGCCAGCAGCCTATCTGGGCGTAATCAGCCCCAGCATTTT CASSLSGRNQPQHF
TRBJ2-3 - TRBV4-2 16 TRBD2 TGTGCCAGCAGCCCTGACACTAGCGGGATCACAGATACGCAGTATTTT CASSPDTSGITDTQYF
TRBJ1-4 once TRBV30 13 TRBD1 TGTGCCCGTGAGGGACAGGGAGGCGAAAAACTGTTTTTT CAREGQGGEKLFF
TRBJ2-2 - TRBV6-4 15 TRBD2 TGTGCCAGCAGTGAAGGCGGGGGTAACACCGGGGAGCTGTTTTTT CASSEGGGNTGELFF
TRBJ2-1 - TRBV11-1 14 - TGTGCCAGCAGCGACAGGCCGAACTACAATGAGCAGTTCTTC CASSDRPNYNEQFF
TRBJ1-2 - TRBV5-1 14 - TGCGCCAGCAGCTTGCTTGACACGGTCTATGGCTACACCTTC CASSLLDTVYGYTF
TRBJ2-3 once TRBV6-5 15 TRBD2 TGTGCCAGCACCACGGGACTAACGGGGAGGGATACGCAGTATTTT CASTTGLTGRDTQYF
TRBJ2-7 - TRBV30 14 TRBD2 TGTGCCTGGAGAAGGGCTAGCGGGACTTACGAGCAGTACTTC CAWRRASGTYEQYF
TRBJ1-5 - TRBV18 15 TRBD1 TGTGCCAGCTCCGGACAGGGGGCCAGCAATCAGCCCCAGCATTTT CASSGQGASNQPQHF
TRBJ1-1 - TRBV28 16 TRBD1 TGTGCCAGCAGTTCCGGGACAGGGGCTTTGGACACTGAAGCTTTCTTT CASSSGTGALDTEAFF
TRBJ2-7 - TRBV4-1 15 - TGCGCCAGCAGCCTAGCGGACGCCTCCGGTTACGAGCAGTACTTC CASSLADASGYEQYF
TRBJ1-2 - TRBV25-1 15 - TGTGCCAGCAGCGCCTATATGCCGACAGCGACGGGCTACACCTTC CASSAYMPTATGYTF
TRBJ2-7 - TRBV6-1 13 - TGTGCCAGCAGTGAAGCGAGGGTGGACGAGCAGTACTTC CASSEARVDEQYF
TRBJ2-1 once TRBV4-3 18 TRBD1 TGCGCCAGCAGCCAGGGGGCCGGGACAGAAGGCTACTACAATGAGCAGTTCTTC CASSQGAGTEGYYNEQFF
TRBJ1-6 - TRBV28 16 - TGTGCCAGCAGTCTCGCCGGGAGCTCCTATAATTCACCCCTCCACTTT CASSLAGSSYNSPLHF
TRBJ2-1 - TRBV7-7 14 TRBD1 TGTGCTAGCAGCCGACAGGGCTCCTACAATGAGCAGTTCTTC CASSRQGSYNEQFF
TRBJ1-5 few TRBV6-4 20 - TGTGCCAGCAGTGACAAGTTCCCAGGGGAAAGTGATGTGAGCAATCAGCCCCAGCATTTT CASSDKFPGESDVSNQPQHF
TRBJ1-1 few TRBV30 12 - TGTGCCGGCGGGATGTTGAACACTGAAGCTTTCTTT CAGGMLNTEAFF
TRBJ1-4 - TRBV29-1 15 - TGCAGCGTTGGAAGTGGCGGGGCAACTAATGAAAAACTGTTTTTT CSVGSGGATNEKLFF
TRBJ2-2 - TRBV11-2 19 - TGTGCCGGGCGCTCAGCTTTTACCCAGGACTCTGGAACCGCCGGGGAGCTGTTTTTT CAGRSAFTQDSGTAGELFF
TRBJ2-3 - TRBV15 14 - TGTGCCACCAGGAGTAGGACAGCCACAGATACGCAGTATTTT CATRSRTATDTQYF
TRBJ1-3 - TRBV5-6 15 - TGTGCCAGCAGCTTGGGGGAGGCCTCTGGAAACACCATATATTTT CASSLGEASGNTIYF
TRBJ2-5 - TRBV5-6 16 TRBD1 TGTGCCAGCAGCTTGAGAAGCAACAGGGGTCCGGAGACCCAGTACTTC CASSLRSNRGPETQYF
TRBJ2-7 few TRBV10-2 14 TRBD1 TGCGCCAGCAGGAGGACAGGGGGATCCTACGAGCAGTACTTC CASRRTGGSYEQYF
TRBJ2-7 - TRBV11-3 14 - TGTGCCAGCAGCGTGGGCCGGGGGACCTACGAGCAGTACTTC CASSVGRGTYEQYF
TRBJ2-7 - TRBV6-5 15 - TGTGCCAGCAGTTCGATCATGCGGCGACCTAAAGAGCAGTACTTC CASSSIMRRPKEQYF